This passage covers 26 T cell receptor beta chains from one sample sequenced in a study of blood T cell repertoires in COVID-19. The protocol was immunoSEQ multiplex PCR, while the TCRdb copy is restricted to in-frame clones and leaves out a portion. The sample has approximately 400,000 clones; about four fifths are singletons. The material sequenced was peripheral blood. The receptors derive from a human donor with acute or convalescent COVID-19. The donor label of this sample is uncertain.

This chain connects TRBV14 to TRBJ1-1; TRBD1 agrees at 10 bases. This CDR3 has 17 residues. The junction had 10 bases not matched to a gene; V was cut back by 4 bases and J by 2 bases. The V gene's germline CDR1 is SGHDN and CDR2 FVKESK. The CDR3 nucleotides read TGTGCCAGCAGCCCTCACGGGACAGGGGCCCTCAACACTGAAGCTTTCTTT. Translation gives CASSPHGTGALNTEAFF.

The chain combines TRBV19 with TRBJ1-1; 7 bases are a match to TRBD1. Germline V CDR1 and CDR2: LNHDA, SQIVND (reference sequence). CDR3 length: 15 residues. Trimming cost V 3 bases and J 4 bases; bases outside gene matches: 8. DNA for the CDR3: TGTGCCAGTAGTATGCAGGGGGTTTGGGGCACTGAAGCTTTCTTT. Protein: CASSMQGVWGTEAFF. The variable domain in full, with the rest retrieved from reference TRBV19 and TRBJ1-1, is DGGITQSPKYLFRKEGQNVTLSCEQNLNHDAMYWYRQDPGQGLRLIYYSQIVNDFQKGDIAEGYSVSREKKESFPLTVTSAQKNPTAFYLCASSMQGVWGTEAFFGQGTRLTVV.

The chain combines TRBV5-8 with TRBJ1-1; D unclear. CDR1 and CDR2 from the germline V gene are SGHTS and YDEGEE. Trimming shortened V by 5 bases and J by 4 bases, and 18 bases separated the two germline ends. This CDR3 is 15 amino acids long. Here the CDR3 DNA reads TGTGCCAGCAGTCGGGGATGGGGATCGAGCACTGAAGCTTTCTTT. It translates to CASSRGWGSSTEAFF.

The V gene is TRBV30, the J gene TRBJ1-5, with TRBD1 matching over 7 bases. Germline CDR1 GTSNPN, CDR2 SVGIG (reference sequence). The length of the CDR3 is 20 residues. The V and J ends lost 0 bases and 3 bases, in that order; junction bases with no gene match: 20. Written as DNA, the CDR3 is TGTGCCTGGAGTGTACGTCCGTCTTTGATAGGGGGCGTCTTCAATCAGCCCCAGCATTTT. Translating gives CAWSVRPSLIGGVFNQPQHF.

The CDR3 DNA is TGCGCCAGCAGCTTCGGCGGAAGCACAGATACGCAGTATTTT. Encoded protein: CASSFGGSTDTQYF. The chain joins TRBV5-1 to TRBJ2-3; no reliable D call. The CDR3 is made up of 14 amino acids. Per the germline V gene, CDR1 is SGHRS and CDR2 is YFSETQ. Trimming left V 2 bases short and J 0 bases short, with 7 bases between.

As concerns this clone: Other DNA sequences in the same sample also yield this CDR3. This chain links TRBV7-9 with TRBJ1-1, with D hard to call. The CDR3 covers 13 residues. Trimming shortened V by 2 bases and J by 4 bases, and 8 bases separated the two germline ends. The germline V gene has CDR1 SEHNR and CDR2 FQNEAQ (reference sequence). The CDR3 DNA reads TGTGCCAGCAGCTTAAGTTCTAGCACTGAAGCTTTCTTT. This encodes CASSLSSSTEAFF.

The rearrangement joins TRBV6-6 to TRBJ2-7; maybe TRBD2 (5 bases). Per germline, CDR1 MNHNY and CDR2 SVGAGI (reference sequence). Trimming pared 6 bases from V and 5 bases from J, leaving 17 bases between. The CDR3 length is 14 residues. The chain's CDR3 is CASSYRALRDEQYF. The CDR3 coding sequence is TGTGCCAGCAGCTACCGGGCCCTGAGGGACGAGCAGTACTTC.

J is TRBJ1-1 and V is TRBV28; maybe TRBD1 (6 bases). V was trimmed by 1 base and J by 4 bases, leaving 10 bases between them. Germline CDR1 reads MDHEN; CDR2 reads SYDVKM. This CDR3 is built from 14 residues. CDR3: CASSLSGVITEAFF. The CDR3 nucleotides read TGTGCCAGCAGTTTATCAGGGGTGATCACTGAAGCTTTCTTT.

This chain joins TRBV10-1 and TRBJ2-4; TRBD2 is a possible D gene (6 bases). CDR3 length: 14 residues. Germline loops: CDR1 WNHNN, CDR2 SYGVQD (reference sequence). Trimming cost V 0 bases and J 7 bases, with 10 bases left between them. CDR3 in amino acids: CASSESGGTNIQYF. The DNA for the CDR3 is TGCGCCAGCAGTGAGTCAGGAGGGACGAACATTCAGTACTTC.

The chain uses TRBV11-2 and TRBJ2-7, with D tentatively TRBD1 (6 bases). There are 15 residues in the CDR3. CDR1 is SGHAT, CDR2 FQNNGV, per germline. The V gene lost 5 bases and the J gene lost 3 bases, with 17 bases spanning the gap. CDR3 nucleotides: TGTGCCAGCAGCCCCAGGGGCACTGCCCACTACGAGCAGTACTTC. Translation: CASSPRGTAHYEQYF.

V usage is TRBV19 and J usage is TRBJ2-1; tentative D call: TRBD2 (6 bases). This CDR3 region has 16 residues. CDR1 LNHDA and CDR2 SQIVND come from the germline V gene (reference sequence). Trimming left V 5 bases short and J 0 bases short, with 14 bases between. The CDR3 region is CASSPRAGSSYNEQFF. DNA for the CDR3: TGTGCCAGTAGTCCAAGAGCGGGCAGCTCCTACAATGAGCAGTTCTTC.

The genes are TRBV5-1 and TRBJ1-2; D may be TRBD1 (6 bases). Trimming left V 2 bases short and J 3 bases short, with 14 bases between. Germline assignment: CDR1 SGHRS and CDR2 YFSETQ. The CDR3 covers 15 residues. DNA for the CDR3: TGCGCCAGCAGCTTTTGGGGGCCAGAGGACTATGGCTACACCTTC. Amino acid sequence: CASSFWGPEDYGYTF.

The chain recombines TRBV18 with TRBJ1-6; weak D call: TRBD1 (5 bases). This CDR3 contains 15 residues. Trimming took off 5 bases at V and 0 bases at J, with 8 bases between the two ends. From germline, CDR1 is KGHSH and CDR2 LQKENI. DNA for the CDR3: TGTGCCAGCTCATCCGACAGCTCCTATAATTCACCCCTCCACTTT. This encodes CASSSDSSYNSPLHF.

V is TRBV19 and J is TRBJ1-5; tentative D call: TRBD1 (6 bases). CDR3 length: 16 amino acids. CDR1 is LNHDA, CDR2 SQIVND, per germline (reference sequence). The V end was cut by 5 bases, the J end by 0 bases, with 14 bases between. The CDR3 DNA follows: TGTGCCAGTAGTCTGACAGGAGTTTATAGCAATCAGCCCCAGCATTTT. It translates to CASSLTGVYSNQPQHF.

The chain employs TRBV18 and TRBJ1-6, with no clear D. CDR1 is KGHSH and CDR2 is LQKENI in the germline V gene. Trimming took 5 bases from V and 6 from J, leaving 11 bases between them. The length of the CDR3 is 14 residues. CDR3 in DNA: TGTGCCAGCTCATGGACGGGAGGTAATTCACCCCTCCACTTT. Amino acids: CASSWTGGNSPLHF.

V usage is TRBV2 and J usage is TRBJ1-5; TRBD1 matches 7 bases. This CDR3 spans 14 amino acids. The junction had 8 bases not matched to a gene; V was cut back by 8 bases and J by 4 bases. The germline V gene encodes CDR1 SNHLY and CDR2 FYNNEI. The CDR3 bases are TGTGCCAGCGATGAACAGGGGTCGAATCAGCCCCAGCATTTT. This sequence encodes CASDEQGSNQPQHF.

The chain is built from TRBV7-2 and TRBJ1-2; D is perhaps TRBD1 (6 bases). CDR1 is SGHTA and CDR2 is FQGNSA in the germline V gene. V lost 1 base and J lost 7, with 16 bases in between. The CDR3 is 15 residues long. CDR3: CASSLVGARGAGYTF. The CDR3 DNA reads as TGTGCCAGCAGCTTAGTTGGGGCTCGGGGGGCTGGCTACACCTTC.

This sequence joins TRBV19 and TRBJ2-3; D not certain. Germline CDR1 is LNHDA and CDR2 is SQIVND (reference sequence). V lost 3 bases, J lost 2 bases, and 9 bases lay in between. This CDR3 comprises 14 residues. The CDR3 DNA reads as TGTGCCAGTAGTATCCGAGTCCCCACAGATACGCAGTATTTT. This encodes CASSIRVPTDTQYF. Drawing the rest from reference TRBV19 and TRBJ2-3, the complete variable domain is DGGITQSPKYLFRKEGQNVTLSCEQNLNHDAMYWYRQDPGQGLRLIYYSQIVNDFQKGDIAEGYSVSREKKESFPLTVTSAQKNPTAFYLCASSIRVPTDTQYFGPGTRLTVL.

The chain recombines TRBV5-5 with TRBJ2-3; 13 bases agree with TRBD2. CDR1 is SGHKS and CDR2 is YYEKEE in the germline V gene (reference sequence). Losses at the gene ends were 4 bases for V and 6 bases for J; bases not matched to a gene: 8. This CDR3 is 16 amino acids long. The CDR3, as DNA: TGTGCCAGCAGCCTAAGGGGACTAGCGGGGACCGATACGCAGTATTTT. This translates into CASSLRGLAGTDTQYF. The full variable domain, its missing parts supplied by reference TRBV5-5 and TRBJ2-3, is DAGVTQSPTHLIKTRGQQVTLRCSPISGHKSVSWYQQVLGQGPQFIFQYYEKEERGRGNFPDRFSARQFPNYSSELNVNALLLGDSALYLCASSLRGLAGTDTQYFGPGTRLTVL.

This chain connects TRBV28 to TRBJ2-7; 7 bases are a match to TRBD1. V lost 9 bases, J lost 6 bases, and 8 bases stayed unmatched. The CDR3 runs to 12 residues. In germline, CDR1 is MDHEN, CDR2 SYDVKM. This chain's CDR3 is CASHRGWVEQYF. The CDR3 DNA reads as TGTGCCAGTCACAGGGGCTGGGTCGAGCAGTACTTC.

The CDR3 nucleotides read TGTGCCAGCAGCCTCCAGGGGGCCTACAATCAGCCCCAGCATTTT. It yields the protein CASSLQGAYNQPQHF. This chain joins TRBV7-2 and TRBJ1-5, with 8 bases aligning to TRBD1. There are 15 residues in the CDR3. V gave up 5 bases and J gave up 3 bases; unmatched junction bases: 6. From germline, CDR1 is SGHTA and CDR2 FQGNSA.

The rearrangement links TRBV7-9 to TRBJ2-2; 8 positions match TRBD1. Germline loops: CDR1 SEHNR, CDR2 FQNEAQ (reference sequence). This CDR3 has 16 residues. After removal of 5 bases from V and 6 bases from J, the junction contained 11 bases not matched to a gene. CDR3 loop: CASSPGQGAGAGELFF. As DNA, the CDR3 is TGTGCCAGCAGCCCGGGGCAGGGGGCAGGGGCCGGGGAGCTGTTTTTT.

V and J are TRBV27 and TRBJ1-6; no clear D gene. Trimming cost V 6 bases and J 5 bases, with 5 bases left between them. This CDR3 has 12 residues. Germline V gene sequence: CDR1 MNHEY, CDR2 SMNVEV (reference sequence). CDR3 sequence: CASSFNNSPLHF. The CDR3, as DNA: TGTGCCAGCAGCTTTAATAATTCACCCCTCCACTTT.

V usage is TRBV7-9 and J usage is TRBJ2-5, with a tentative D call TRBD2 (6 bases). Germline assignment: CDR1 SEHNR and CDR2 FQNEAQ (reference sequence). V lost 5 bases, J lost 1 base, and 20 bases lay in between. The CDR3 totals 17 residues. CDR3 DNA sequence: TGTGCCAGCAGCCCCCCCCGGGGGACGGATATCCAAGAGACCCAGTACTTC. This encodes CASSPPRGTDIQETQYF.

The chain joins TRBV6-4 to TRBJ2-2, with 7 bases fitting TRBD1. Germline assignment: CDR1 MRHNA and CDR2 SNTAGT. V was clipped by 5 bases and J by 4 bases; unmatched bases: 4. This CDR3 has 14 residues. CDR3 bases: TGTGCCAGCAGTAACAGGGGTGGCACCGGGGAGCTGTTTTTT. Its protein is CASSNRGGTGELFF.

This chain uses TRBV28 with TRBJ1-6; D is unclear. Germline CDR1 is MDHEN and CDR2 is SYDVKM. The CDR3 length is 13 residues. The V end lost 6 bases, the J end lost 7 bases, and 10 bases lay between the germline ends. The CDR3 DNA reads TGTGCCAGCAGCTTCGGGATGAATTCACCCCTCCACTTT. Residues: CASSFGMNSPLHF.